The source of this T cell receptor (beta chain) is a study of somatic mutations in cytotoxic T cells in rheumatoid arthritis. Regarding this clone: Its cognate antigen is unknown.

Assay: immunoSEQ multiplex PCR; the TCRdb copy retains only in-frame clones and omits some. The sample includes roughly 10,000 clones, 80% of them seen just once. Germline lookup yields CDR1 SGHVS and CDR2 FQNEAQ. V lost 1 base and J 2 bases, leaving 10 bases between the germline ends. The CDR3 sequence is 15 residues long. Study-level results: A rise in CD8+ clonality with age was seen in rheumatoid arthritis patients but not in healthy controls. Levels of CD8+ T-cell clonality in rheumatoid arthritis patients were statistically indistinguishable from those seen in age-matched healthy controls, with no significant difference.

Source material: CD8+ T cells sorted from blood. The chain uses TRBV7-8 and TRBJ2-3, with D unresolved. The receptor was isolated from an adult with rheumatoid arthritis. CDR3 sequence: CASSLGSTNTDTQYF. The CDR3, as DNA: TGTGCCAGCAGCTTAGGCTCAACAAACACAGATACGCAGTATTTT.